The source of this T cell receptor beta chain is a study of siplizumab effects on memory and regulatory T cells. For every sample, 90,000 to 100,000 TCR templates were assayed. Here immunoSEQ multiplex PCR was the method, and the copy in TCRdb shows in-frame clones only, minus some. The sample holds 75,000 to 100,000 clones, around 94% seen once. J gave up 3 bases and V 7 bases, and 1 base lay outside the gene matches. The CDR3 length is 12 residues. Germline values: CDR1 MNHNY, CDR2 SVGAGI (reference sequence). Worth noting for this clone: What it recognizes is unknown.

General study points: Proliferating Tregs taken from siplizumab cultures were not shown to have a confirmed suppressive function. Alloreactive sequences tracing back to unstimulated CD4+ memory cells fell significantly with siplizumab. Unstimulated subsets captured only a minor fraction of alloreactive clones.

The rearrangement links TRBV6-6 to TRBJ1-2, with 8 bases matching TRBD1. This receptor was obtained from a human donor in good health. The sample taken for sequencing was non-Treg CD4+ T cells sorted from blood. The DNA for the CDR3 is TGTGCCAGCACGGACAGGGACTATGGCTACACCTTC. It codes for CASTDRDYGYTF.